These 24 T cell receptor beta chains share one sample of origin, sequenced in a study of neurological immune-mediated disorders (dated by TCRdb to about 2019). The library was built by means of 5' RACE. These reads were obtained on an Illumina HiSeq 2500. TCRdb reworked the public reads: Q25 trimming with fastp, MiXCR clone assembly, productive beta chains retained. Rows are combined by CDR3 protein, so each entry shows the most common genes and DNA. For this sample the table gives 70,000 to 95,000 distinct CDR3 sequences, of which 13% were detected only once. The top ten clones comprise 5% of the sample. The meaning of the sample's time point label: longitudinal time-point 2. Sequenced input: PBMCs. The receptor source for this set is a female donor with HTLV-1-associated myelopathy (HAM/TSP).

This clonotype turned up a few times. This could be a read error, since a much larger clone is one nucleotide away. The chain couples TRBV24-1 to TRBJ2-2; D gene uncertain. The CDR3 is 12 residues long. Germline loops: CDR1 KGHDR, CDR2 SFDVKD. The CDR3 coding sequence is TGTGCCACCAGTGAACGCACCTGGGAGCTGTTTTTT. Amino acids: CATSERTWELFF.

There are a few counts of this clonotype. The CDR3 loop reads CSAPTSGGATDTQYF. The CDR3 DNA sequence: TGCAGTGCCCCTACTAGCGGGGGGGCTACAGATACGCAGTATTTT. The chain joins TRBV20-1 to TRBJ2-3; TRBD2 aligns across 13 bases. The J segment lost 3 bases and the V segment lost 6 bases, leaving 6 bases of the junction unmatched. This CDR3 has 15 residues. Germline CDR1 is DFQATT and CDR2 is SNEGSKA (reference sequence).

Many counts were recorded for this clonotype. V and J are TRBV12-3 or TRBV12-4 and TRBJ2-4, with D uncertain. The CDR3 is made up of 14 amino acids. The ends were cut back, 3 bases at V and 8 bases at J, with 14 bases in the middle. The DNA of the CDR3 is TGTGCCAGCAGTTTTCGAGACCGACGGGACATTCAGTACTTC. Amino acid sequence: CASSFRDRRDIQYF.

This clonotype has at least ten counts. The chain uses TRBV28 and TRBJ2-5; 9 bases line up with TRBD2. The V and J ends lost 3 bases and 2 bases, in that order; junction bases with no gene match: 7. There are 16 residues in the CDR3. The germline gives CDR1 MDHEN, CDR2 SYDVKM. The CDR3 DNA reads as TGTGCCAGCAGTTTTTTGGGCGGGGGGGAGCAAGAGACCCAGTACTTC. Translation gives CASSFLGGGEQETQYF.

At least ten counts were recorded for this clonotype. The DNA of the CDR3 is TGTGCCAGCAGCTTAGCGGGGTCCTACAATGAGCAGTTCTTC. Translating it yields CASSLAGSYNEQFF. J is TRBJ2-1 and V is TRBV7-9; D unresolved. CDR1 and CDR2 (germline): SEHNR, FQNEAQ (reference sequence). V lost 0 bases, J lost 1 base, and 4 bases lay in between. This CDR3 contains 14 residues.

Many counts were recorded for this clonotype. The CDR3 sequence is CASSRTGDNSPLHF. As DNA, the CDR3 is TGCGCCAGCAGCCGAACAGGGGACAATTCACCCCTCCACTTT. This chain joins TRBV5-1 and TRBJ1-6, with 7 positions matching TRBD1. CDR3 size: 14 residues. The trim removed 4 bases at V and 7 bases at J, leaving 5 bases unmatched. Germline-derived CDR1 and CDR2 are SGHRS and YFSETQ. The entire variable domain, with the rest obtained from reference TRBV5-1 and TRBJ1-6, is as follows: KAGVTQTPRYLIKTRGQQVTLSCSPISGHRSVSWYQQTPGQGLQFLFEYFSETQRNKGNFPGRFSGRQFSNSRSEMNVSTLELGDSALYLCASSRTGDNSPLHFGNGTRLTVT.

The sample holds many counts of this clonotype. The chain couples TRBV5-1 to TRBJ1-1, with D maybe TRBD1 (5 bases). Germline V gives CDR1 SGHRS, CDR2 YFSETQ. CDR3 length: 14 amino acids. Trimming left V 3 bases short and J 0 bases short, with 9 bases between. The CDR3 protein is CASSWDGMNTEAFF. In DNA, the CDR3 is TGCGCCAGCAGCTGGGACGGAATGAACACTGAAGCTTTCTTT.

This clonotype was recorded a few times. The chain employs TRBV7-9 and TRBJ1-6, with D unresolved. The CDR3 is 15 amino acids. Trimming removed 10 bases from V and 3 bases from J, with 16 bases in between. Germline CDR1 SEHNR, CDR2 FQNEAQ (reference sequence). This CDR3 reads CANSLQADYNSPLHF. CDR3 coding DNA: TGTGCCAACAGTCTCCAGGCAGACTATAATTCACCCCTCCACTTT.

This clonotype was observed at least ten times. This sequence joins TRBV5-5 and TRBJ2-7; TRBD1 might be the D (6 bases). This CDR3 is 14 amino acids long. Trimming pared 4 bases from V and 5 bases from J, leaving 16 bases between. Germline loops: CDR1 SGHKS, CDR2 YYEKEE (reference sequence). For the CDR3, the DNA is TGTGCCAGCAGCCGACAGGCCCTTGACGACGAGCAGTACTTC. Translating gives CASSRQALDDEQYF. The full variable domain, rest sourced from reference TRBV5-5 and TRBJ2-7, is DAGVTQSPTHLIKTRGQQVTLRCSPISGHKSVSWYQQVLGQGPQFIFQYYEKEERGRGNFPDRFSARQFPNYSSELNVNALLLGDSALYLCASSRQALDDEQYFGPGTRLTVT.

This clonotype was detected many times. The chain links TRBV6-5 to TRBJ1-2; D remains unclear. The CDR3 covers 16 residues. Germline CDR1 is MNHEY and CDR2 is SVGAGI. Trimming shortened V by 6 bases and J by 2 bases, and 19 bases separated the two germline ends. The CDR3 coding sequence is TGTGCCAGCAGCCAAAACACCCCCGGCAGGAACTATGGCTACACCTTC. It yields the protein CASSQNTPGRNYGYTF.

This clonotype was seen ten or more times. This chain joins TRBV5-6 and TRBJ2-5; a possible D gene is TRBD2 (5 bases). Per germline, CDR1 SGHDT and CDR2 YYEEEE. The CDR3 contains 14 residues. The V gene lost 1 base and the J gene lost 4 bases, with 11 bases spanning the gap. The CDR3: CASSLWTSGETQYF. The CDR3 DNA reads as TGTGCCAGCAGCTTGTGGACTTCTGGAGAGACCCAGTACTTC.

Many counts were recorded for this clonotype. The chain is built from TRBV5-1 and TRBJ1-4; no definite D call. Germline CDR1 is SGHRS and CDR2 is YFSETQ. CDR3 size: 14 residues. The V and J ends lost 0 bases and 3 bases respectively, with 6 bases between them. The CDR3 reads CASSLVPANEKLFF. The CDR3 coding sequence is TGCGCCAGCAGCTTGGTGCCGGCTAATGAAAAACTGTTTTTT.

In this sample, this clonotype turned up many times. The V gene is TRBV30, the J gene TRBJ1-1; D might be TRBD1 (6 bases). From germline, CDR1 is GTSNPN and CDR2 SVGIG (reference sequence). The CDR3 is 14 residues long. Trimming took 2 bases from V and 4 from J, leaving 14 bases between them. In DNA, the CDR3 is TGTGCCTGGAGTAAAACCAGGGGAGGCACTGAAGCTTTCTTT. Translating gives CAWSKTRGGTEAFF.

This clonotype was observed at least ten times. V is TRBV6-1 and J is TRBJ1-5, with no clear D. Germline CDR1 and CDR2: MNHNS and SASEGT. Trimming took off 8 bases at V and 2 bases at J, with 16 bases between the two ends. The CDR3 runs to 15 residues. The CDR3 protein is CASSLRWGGNQPQHF. For the CDR3, the DNA is TGTGCCAGCTCTCTGAGGTGGGGTGGCAATCAGCCCCAGCATTTT.

V gene TRBV10-1 combines with J gene TRBJ2-7; 10 nucleotides align to TRBD1. J lost 6 bases, V lost 0 bases, and 2 bases had no gene match. CDR3 length equals 14 residues. Per germline, CDR1 WNHNN and CDR2 SYGVQD (reference sequence). The CDR3 region is CASSESRTGGEQYF. In DNA, the CDR3 is TGCGCCAGCAGTGAGTCTCGGACAGGGGGCGAGCAGTACTTC.

This clonotype was counted many times. The chain is built from TRBV5-1 and TRBJ1-5, with no clear D. Germline CDR1 SGHRS, CDR2 YFSETQ. V was pared by 1 base and J by 7 bases, with 12 bases between. The CDR3 contains 14 residues. This chain's CDR3 is CASSLSGDRQPQHF. The DNA of the CDR3 is TGCGCCAGCAGCTTGAGCGGGGATCGGCAGCCCCAGCATTTT.

This clonotype was picked up many times. The chain is built from TRBV27 and TRBJ2-7; 9 nucleotides align to TRBD1. V was pared by 4 bases and J by 3 bases, with 10 bases of the junction left unmatched. CDR1 is MNHEY and CDR2 is SMNVEV in the germline V gene (reference sequence). The CDR3 is made up of 16 amino acids. DNA for the CDR3: TGTGCCAGCAGTTCTGTCAAGGGACAGGGACACTACGAGCAGTACTTC. Its protein is CASSSVKGQGHYEQYF.

This clonotype was seen ten or more times. The V call is TRBV25-1, the J call TRBJ1-6; D is ambiguous. The CDR3 is 13 residues long. The V gene's germline CDR1 is MGHDK and CDR2 SYGVNS. Trimming shortened V by 4 bases and J by 10 bases, and 11 bases separated the two germline ends. CDR3 DNA sequence: TGTGCCAGCAGTGGGGTTGGGCCCTCACCCCTCCACTTT. Translating it yields CASSGVGPSPLHF.

This clonotype was detected many times. The rearrangement uses TRBV5-6 and TRBJ2-3; a possible D gene is TRBD1 (5 bases). The ends were cut back, 3 bases at V and 2 bases at J, with 10 bases in the middle. This CDR3 has 14 residues. CDR1 SGHDT and CDR2 YYEEEE come from the germline V gene. CDR3 in DNA: TGTGCCAGCAGCTCCGGACATTTCACAGATACGCAGTATTTT. This gives the protein CASSSGHFTDTQYF.

This clonotype was counted at least ten times. This chain joins TRBV5-1 and TRBJ2-4; TRBD1 matches at 12 bases. V was clipped by 3 bases and J by 6 bases; unmatched bases: 1. There are 14 residues in the CDR3. Per the germline V gene, CDR1 is SGHRS and CDR2 is YFSETQ. CDR3 sequence (DNA): TGCGCCAGCAGCTGGGGACAGGGGGCAAACATTCAGTACTTC. This translates into CASSWGQGANIQYF. The entire variable domain, with the rest obtained from reference TRBV5-1 and TRBJ2-4, is as follows: KAGVTQTPRYLIKTRGQQVTLSCSPISGHRSVSWYQQTPGQGLQFLFEYFSETQRNKGNFPGRFSGRQFSNSRSEMNVSTLELGDSALYLCASSWGQGANIQYFGAGTRLSVL.

This clonotype was picked up many times. The gene calls are TRBV20-1 and TRBJ2-5, with TRBD2 as a possible D gene (6 bases). Germline V gene sequence: CDR1 DFQATT, CDR2 SNEGSKA (reference sequence). The CDR3 length is 12 residues. Trimming removed 5 bases at V and 5 bases at J, with 12 bases between. In DNA form, the CDR3 reads TGCAGTGCTGGGGGAGGTCGCGAGACCCAGTACTTC. Translated, it gives CSAGGGRETQYF.

This clonotype was recorded at least ten times. V is TRBV7-9 and J is TRBJ1-2; 7 nucleotides align to TRBD1. The CDR3 is 13 residues long. With V trimmed by 5 bases and J by 11 bases, 11 bases remained unmatched. The germline CDR1 and CDR2 sequences are SEHNR and FQNEAQ (reference sequence). CDR3 region: CASSPGRQGEYTF. The CDR3 DNA reads TGTGCCAGCAGCCCGGGCCGACAGGGAGAATACACCTTC.

The table lists this clonotype with a few counts. DNA for the CDR3: TGCGCCAGCAGCTTGGCAGGGGCTCCGCCCCAGCATTTT. This gives the protein CASSLAGAPPQHF. The chain couples TRBV5-1 to TRBJ1-5; possibly TRBD1 for D (6 bases). The ends were cut back, 0 bases at V and 9 bases at J, with 10 bases in the middle. Germline V gene data show CDR1 as SGHRS and CDR2 as YFSETQ. This CDR3 has 13 amino acids.

This clonotype was detected ten times or more. This sequence joins TRBV4-2 and TRBJ1-2; no reliable D call. V lost 0 bases and J 3 bases, leaving 11 bases between the germline ends. Germline CDR1 reads LGHNA; CDR2 reads YNFKEQ. The CDR3 is 15 amino acids. The CDR3 loop reads CASSQDLATYYGYTF. As DNA, the CDR3 is TGTGCCAGCAGCCAAGATTTAGCGACTTACTATGGCTACACCTTC.